This T cell receptor (beta chain) stems from a study of persistence of HIV-infected CD4 T cells. Remarks on this clone: What it binds is unknown.

Nonspecific anti-CD3/anti-CD28 bead stimulation represents the broad CD4+ T cell repertoire. Responding CD4+ T cells were sorted by upregulation of both CD40 ligand and CD69. These HIV-1-infected adults initiated suppressive ART in chronic infection. Sequencing used immunoSEQ version 4 in survey mode. Produced via immunoSEQ multiplex PCR; TCRdb's table is partial and in-frame only. Here the sample spans 40,000 or so clones, around 90% being singletons. V was trimmed by 4 bases and J by 8 bases, leaving 9 bases between them. The CDR3 totals 12 residues. Study results and caveats: TCRbeta richness was lower in CMV- and Gag-responding cells than in anti-CD3/anti-CD28-responding cells. Antigen-responding cells were enriched for degenerate expanded CDR3beta sequences.

The clonotype originates from an adult man with HIV who was CMV-seropositive. The material was CD4+ T cells sorted from PBMCs after approximately 20-hour stimulation, obtained from a patient who received antiretroviral therapy. The chain uses TRBV12-3 or TRBV12-4 and TRBJ2-4; no definite D call. The CDR3 region has the DNA TGTGCCAGCAGTTCCCTTAGGCACATTCAGTACTTC. The encoded protein is CASSSLRHIQYF.